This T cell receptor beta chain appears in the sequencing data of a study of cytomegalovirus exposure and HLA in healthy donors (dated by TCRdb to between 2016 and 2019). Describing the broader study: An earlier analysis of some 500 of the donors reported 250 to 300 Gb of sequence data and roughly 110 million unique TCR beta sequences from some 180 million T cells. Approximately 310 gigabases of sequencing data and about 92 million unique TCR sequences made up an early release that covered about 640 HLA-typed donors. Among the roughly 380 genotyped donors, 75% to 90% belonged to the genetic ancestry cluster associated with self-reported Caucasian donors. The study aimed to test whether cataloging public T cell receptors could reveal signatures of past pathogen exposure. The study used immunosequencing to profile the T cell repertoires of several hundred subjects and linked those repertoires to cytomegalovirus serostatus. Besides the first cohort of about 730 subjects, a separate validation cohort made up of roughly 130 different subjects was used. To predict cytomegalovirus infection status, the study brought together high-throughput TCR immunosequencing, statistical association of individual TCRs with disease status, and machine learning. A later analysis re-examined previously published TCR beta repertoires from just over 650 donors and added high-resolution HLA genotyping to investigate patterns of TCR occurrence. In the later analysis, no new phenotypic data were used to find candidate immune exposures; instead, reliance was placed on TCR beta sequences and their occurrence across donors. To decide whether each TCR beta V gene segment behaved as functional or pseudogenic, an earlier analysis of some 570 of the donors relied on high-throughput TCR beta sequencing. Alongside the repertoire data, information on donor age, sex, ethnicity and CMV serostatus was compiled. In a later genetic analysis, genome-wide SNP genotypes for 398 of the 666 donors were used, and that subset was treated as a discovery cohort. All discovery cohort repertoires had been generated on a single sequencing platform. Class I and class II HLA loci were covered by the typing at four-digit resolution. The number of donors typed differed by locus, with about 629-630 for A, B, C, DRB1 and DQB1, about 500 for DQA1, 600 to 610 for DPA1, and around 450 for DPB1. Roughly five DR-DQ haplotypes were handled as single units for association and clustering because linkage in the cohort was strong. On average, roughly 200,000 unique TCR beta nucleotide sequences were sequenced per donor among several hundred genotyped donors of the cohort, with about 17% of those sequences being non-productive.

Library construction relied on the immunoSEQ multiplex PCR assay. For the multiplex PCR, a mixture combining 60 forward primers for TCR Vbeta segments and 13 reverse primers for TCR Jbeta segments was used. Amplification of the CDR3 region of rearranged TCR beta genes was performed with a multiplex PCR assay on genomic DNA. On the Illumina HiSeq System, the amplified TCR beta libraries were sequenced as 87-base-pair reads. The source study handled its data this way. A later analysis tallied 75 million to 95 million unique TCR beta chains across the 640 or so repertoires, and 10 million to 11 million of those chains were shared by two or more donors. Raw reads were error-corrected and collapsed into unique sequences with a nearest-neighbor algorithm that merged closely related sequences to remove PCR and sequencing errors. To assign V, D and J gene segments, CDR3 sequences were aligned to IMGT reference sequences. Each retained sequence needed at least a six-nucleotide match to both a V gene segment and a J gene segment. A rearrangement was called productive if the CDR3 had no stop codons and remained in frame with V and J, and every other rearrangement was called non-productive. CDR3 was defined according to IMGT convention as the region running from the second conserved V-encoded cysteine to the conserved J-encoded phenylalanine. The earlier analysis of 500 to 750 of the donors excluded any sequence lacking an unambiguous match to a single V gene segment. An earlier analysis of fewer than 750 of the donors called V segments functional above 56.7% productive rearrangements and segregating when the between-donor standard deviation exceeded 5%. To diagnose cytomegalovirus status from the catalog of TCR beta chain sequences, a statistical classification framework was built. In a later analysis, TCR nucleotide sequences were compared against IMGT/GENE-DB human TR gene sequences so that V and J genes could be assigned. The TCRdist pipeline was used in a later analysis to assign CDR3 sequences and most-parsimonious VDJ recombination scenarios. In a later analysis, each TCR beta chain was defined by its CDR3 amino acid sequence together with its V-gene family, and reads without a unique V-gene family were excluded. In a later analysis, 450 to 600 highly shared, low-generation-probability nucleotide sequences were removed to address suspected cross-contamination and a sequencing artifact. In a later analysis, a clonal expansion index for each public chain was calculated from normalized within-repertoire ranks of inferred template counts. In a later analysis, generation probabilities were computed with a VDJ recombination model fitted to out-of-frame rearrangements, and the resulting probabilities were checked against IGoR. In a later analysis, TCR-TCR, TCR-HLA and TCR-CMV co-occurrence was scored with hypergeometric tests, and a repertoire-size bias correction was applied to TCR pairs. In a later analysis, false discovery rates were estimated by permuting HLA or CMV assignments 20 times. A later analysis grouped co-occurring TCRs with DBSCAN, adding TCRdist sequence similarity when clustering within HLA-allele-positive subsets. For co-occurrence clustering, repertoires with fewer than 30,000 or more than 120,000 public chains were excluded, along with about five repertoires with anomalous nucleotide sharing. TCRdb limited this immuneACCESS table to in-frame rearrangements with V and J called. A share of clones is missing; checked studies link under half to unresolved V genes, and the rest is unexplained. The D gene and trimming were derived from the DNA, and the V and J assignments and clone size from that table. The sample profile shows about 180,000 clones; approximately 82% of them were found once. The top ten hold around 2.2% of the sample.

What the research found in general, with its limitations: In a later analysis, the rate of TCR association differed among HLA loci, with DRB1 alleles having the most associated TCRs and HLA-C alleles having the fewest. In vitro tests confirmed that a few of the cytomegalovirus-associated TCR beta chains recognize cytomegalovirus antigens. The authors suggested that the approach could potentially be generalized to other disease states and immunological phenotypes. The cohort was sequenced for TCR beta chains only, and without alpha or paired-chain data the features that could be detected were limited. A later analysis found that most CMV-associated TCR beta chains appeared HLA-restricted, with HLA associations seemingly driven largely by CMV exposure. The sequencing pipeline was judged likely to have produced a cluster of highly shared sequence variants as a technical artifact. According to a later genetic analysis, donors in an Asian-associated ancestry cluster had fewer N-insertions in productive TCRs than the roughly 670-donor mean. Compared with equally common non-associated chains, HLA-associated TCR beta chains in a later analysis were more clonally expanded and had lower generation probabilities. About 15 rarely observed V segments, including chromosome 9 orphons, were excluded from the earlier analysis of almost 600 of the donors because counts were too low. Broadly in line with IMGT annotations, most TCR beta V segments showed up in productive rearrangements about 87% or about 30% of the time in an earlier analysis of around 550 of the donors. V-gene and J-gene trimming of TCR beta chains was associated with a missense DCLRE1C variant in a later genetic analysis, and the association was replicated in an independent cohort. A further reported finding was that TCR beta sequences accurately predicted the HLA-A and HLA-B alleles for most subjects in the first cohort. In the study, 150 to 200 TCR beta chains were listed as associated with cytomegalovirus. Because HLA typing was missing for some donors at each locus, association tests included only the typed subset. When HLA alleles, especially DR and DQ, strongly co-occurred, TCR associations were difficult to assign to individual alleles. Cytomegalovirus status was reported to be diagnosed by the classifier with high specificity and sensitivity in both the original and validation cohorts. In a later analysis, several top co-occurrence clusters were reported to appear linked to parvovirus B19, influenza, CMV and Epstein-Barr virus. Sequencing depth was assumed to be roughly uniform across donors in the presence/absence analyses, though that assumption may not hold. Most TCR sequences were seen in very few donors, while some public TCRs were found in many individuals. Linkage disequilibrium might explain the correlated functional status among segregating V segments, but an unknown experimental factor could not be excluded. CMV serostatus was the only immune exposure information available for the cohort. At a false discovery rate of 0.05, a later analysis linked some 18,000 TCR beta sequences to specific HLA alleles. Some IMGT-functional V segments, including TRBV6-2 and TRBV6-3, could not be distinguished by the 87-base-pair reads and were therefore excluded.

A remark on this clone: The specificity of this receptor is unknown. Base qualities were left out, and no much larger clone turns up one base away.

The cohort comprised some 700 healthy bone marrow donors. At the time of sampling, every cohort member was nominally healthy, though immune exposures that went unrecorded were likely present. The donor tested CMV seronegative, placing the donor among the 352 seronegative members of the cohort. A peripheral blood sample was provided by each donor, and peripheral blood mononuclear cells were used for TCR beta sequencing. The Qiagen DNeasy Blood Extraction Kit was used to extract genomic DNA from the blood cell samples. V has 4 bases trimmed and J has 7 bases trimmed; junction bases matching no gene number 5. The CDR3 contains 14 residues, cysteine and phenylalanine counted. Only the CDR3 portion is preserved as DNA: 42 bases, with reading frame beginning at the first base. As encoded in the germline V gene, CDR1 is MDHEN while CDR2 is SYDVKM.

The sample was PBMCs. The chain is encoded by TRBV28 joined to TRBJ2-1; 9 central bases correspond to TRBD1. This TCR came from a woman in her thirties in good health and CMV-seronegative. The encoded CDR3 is CASSSGQGWNEQFF. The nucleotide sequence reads TGTGCCAGCAGTTCTGGACAGGGGTGGAATGAGCAGTTCTTC. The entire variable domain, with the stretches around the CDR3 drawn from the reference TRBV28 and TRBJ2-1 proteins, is DVKVTQSSRYLVKRTGEKVFLECVQDMDHENMFWYRQDPGLGLRLIYFSYDVKMKEKGDIPEGYSVSREKKERFSLILESASTNQTSMYLCASSSGQGWNEQFFGPGTRLTVL.